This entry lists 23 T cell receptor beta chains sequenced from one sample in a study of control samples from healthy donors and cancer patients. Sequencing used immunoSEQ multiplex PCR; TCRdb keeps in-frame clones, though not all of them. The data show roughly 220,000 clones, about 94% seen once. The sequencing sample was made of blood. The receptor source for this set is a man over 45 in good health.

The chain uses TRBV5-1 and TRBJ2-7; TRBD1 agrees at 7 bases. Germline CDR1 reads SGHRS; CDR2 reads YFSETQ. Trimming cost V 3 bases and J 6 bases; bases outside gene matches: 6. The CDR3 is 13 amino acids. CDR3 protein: CASSYRGRVEQYF. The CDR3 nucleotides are TGCGCCAGCAGCTACAGGGGCCGGGTCGAGCAGTACTTC.

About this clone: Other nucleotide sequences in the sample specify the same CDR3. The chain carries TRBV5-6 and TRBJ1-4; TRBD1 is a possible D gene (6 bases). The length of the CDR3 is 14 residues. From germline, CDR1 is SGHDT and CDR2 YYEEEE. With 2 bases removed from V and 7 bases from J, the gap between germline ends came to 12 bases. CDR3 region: CASSLKGGGEKLFF. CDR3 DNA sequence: TGTGCCAGCAGCTTAAAGGGGGGCGGTGAAAAACTGTTTTTT.

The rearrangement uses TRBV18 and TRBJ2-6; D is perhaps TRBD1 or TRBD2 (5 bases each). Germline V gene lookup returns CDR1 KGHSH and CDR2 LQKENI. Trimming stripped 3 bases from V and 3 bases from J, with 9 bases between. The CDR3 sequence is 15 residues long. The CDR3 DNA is TGTGCCAGCTCACCGGGGGTCGGTGGGGCCAACGTCCTGACTTTC. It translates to CASSPGVGGANVLTF.

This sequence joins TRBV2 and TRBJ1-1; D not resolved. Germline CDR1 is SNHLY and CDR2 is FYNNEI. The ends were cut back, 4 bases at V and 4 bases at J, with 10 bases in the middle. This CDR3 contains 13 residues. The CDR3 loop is CASSGNPSTEAFF. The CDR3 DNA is TGTGCCAGCAGTGGGAACCCGAGCACTGAAGCTTTCTTT.

The CDR3 DNA reads TGTGCCAGCAGCCATGGACAGCTGAACACTGAAGCTTTCTTT. Its protein is CASSHGQLNTEAFF. The chain joins TRBV3-1 (or the pseudogene TRBV3-2) to TRBJ1-1; maybe TRBD1 (6 bases). The ends were cut back, 3 bases at V and 0 bases at J, with 8 bases in the middle. Germline lookup yields CDR1 LGHDT and CDR2 YNNKEL (reference sequence). This CDR3 contains 14 residues.

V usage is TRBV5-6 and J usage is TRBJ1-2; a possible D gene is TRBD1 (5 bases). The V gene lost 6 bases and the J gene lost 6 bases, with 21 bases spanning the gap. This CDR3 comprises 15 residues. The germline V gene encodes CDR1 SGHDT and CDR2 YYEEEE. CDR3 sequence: CASTLYGQGFHGYTF. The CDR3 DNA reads TGTGCCAGCACCCTTTACGGGCAGGGATTCCATGGCTACACCTTC.

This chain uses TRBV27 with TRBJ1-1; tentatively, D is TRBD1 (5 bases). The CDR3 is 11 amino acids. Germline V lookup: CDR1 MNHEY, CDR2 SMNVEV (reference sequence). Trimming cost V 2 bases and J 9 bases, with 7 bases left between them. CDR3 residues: CASSLGGKAFF. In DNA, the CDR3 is TGTGCCAGCAGTTTAGGGGGGAAAGCTTTCTTT.

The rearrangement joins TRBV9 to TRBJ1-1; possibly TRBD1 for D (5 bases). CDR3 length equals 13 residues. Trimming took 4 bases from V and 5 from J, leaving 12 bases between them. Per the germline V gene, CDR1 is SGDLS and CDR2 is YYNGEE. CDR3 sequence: CASSWSRETEAFF. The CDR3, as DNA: TGTGCCAGCAGCTGGTCCAGGGAAACTGAAGCTTTCTTT.

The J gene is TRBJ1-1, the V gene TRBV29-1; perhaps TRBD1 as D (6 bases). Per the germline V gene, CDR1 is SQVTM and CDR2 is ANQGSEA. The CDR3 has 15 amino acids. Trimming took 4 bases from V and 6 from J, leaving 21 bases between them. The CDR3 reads CSVGGQNSEVAEAFF. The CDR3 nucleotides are TGCAGCGTTGGGGGACAAAACTCAGAGGTCGCTGAAGCTTTCTTT.

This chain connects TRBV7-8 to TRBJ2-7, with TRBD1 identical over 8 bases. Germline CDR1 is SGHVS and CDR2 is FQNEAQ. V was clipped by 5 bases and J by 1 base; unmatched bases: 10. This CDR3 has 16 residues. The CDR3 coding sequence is TGTGCCAGCAGCCTGAAGGGGACAGGATTTTCCTACGAGCAGTACTTC. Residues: CASSLKGTGFSYEQYF.

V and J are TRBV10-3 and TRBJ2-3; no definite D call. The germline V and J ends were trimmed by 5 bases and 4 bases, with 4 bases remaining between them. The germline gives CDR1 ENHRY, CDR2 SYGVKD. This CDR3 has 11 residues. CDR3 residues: CAISPSDTQYF. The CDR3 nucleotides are TGTGCCATCAGTCCCTCAGATACGCAGTATTTT.

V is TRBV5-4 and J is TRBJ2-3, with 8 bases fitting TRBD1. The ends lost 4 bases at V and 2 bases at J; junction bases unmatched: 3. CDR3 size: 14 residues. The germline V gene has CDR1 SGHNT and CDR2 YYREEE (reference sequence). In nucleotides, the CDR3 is TGTGCCAGCAGCGGGGACAGGTACACAGATACGCAGTATTTT. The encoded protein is CASSGDRYTDTQYF.

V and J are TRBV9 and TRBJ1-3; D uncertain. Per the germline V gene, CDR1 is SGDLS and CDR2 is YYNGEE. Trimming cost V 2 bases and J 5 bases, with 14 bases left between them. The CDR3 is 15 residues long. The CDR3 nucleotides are TGTGCCAGCAGCGTCAGCGATCGGAAGAGAAACACCATATATTTT. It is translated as CASSVSDRKRNTIYF. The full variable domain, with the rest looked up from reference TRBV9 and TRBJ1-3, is DSGVTQTPKHLITATGQRVTLRCSPRSGDLSVYWYQQSLDQGLQFLIQYYNGEERAKGNILERFSAQQFPDLHSELNLSSLELGDSALYFCASSVSDRKRNTIYFGEGSWLTVV.

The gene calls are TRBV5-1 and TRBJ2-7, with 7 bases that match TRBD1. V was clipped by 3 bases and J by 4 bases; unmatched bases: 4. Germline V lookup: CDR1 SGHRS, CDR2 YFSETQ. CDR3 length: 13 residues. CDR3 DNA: TGCGCCAGCAGCTCAGACAGGGTATACGAGCAGTACTTC. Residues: CASSSDRVYEQYF.

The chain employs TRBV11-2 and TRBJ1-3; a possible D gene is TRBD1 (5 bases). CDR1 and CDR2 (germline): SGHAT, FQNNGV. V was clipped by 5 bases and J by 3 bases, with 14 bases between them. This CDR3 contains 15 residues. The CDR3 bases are TGTGCCAGCAGCCCCGTCTGGGACGGTGGAAACACCATATATTTT. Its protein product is CASSPVWDGGNTIYF.

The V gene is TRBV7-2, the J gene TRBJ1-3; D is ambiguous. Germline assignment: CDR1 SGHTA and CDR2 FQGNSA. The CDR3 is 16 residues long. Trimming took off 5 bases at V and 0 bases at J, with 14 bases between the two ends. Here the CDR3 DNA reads TGTGCCAGCAGCCCGGACCGCAGTCTCTCTGGAAACACCATATATTTT. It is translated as CASSPDRSLSGNTIYF.

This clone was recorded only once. In DNA, the CDR3 is TGTGCCAGCAGCTTATCCAATGAGCAGTTCTTC. This encodes CASSLSNEQFF. The rearrangement links TRBV11-2 to TRBJ2-1; D not certain. This CDR3 comprises 11 residues. The V and J ends lost 2 bases and 6 bases respectively, with 2 bases between them. In germline, CDR1 is SGHAT, CDR2 FQNNGV.

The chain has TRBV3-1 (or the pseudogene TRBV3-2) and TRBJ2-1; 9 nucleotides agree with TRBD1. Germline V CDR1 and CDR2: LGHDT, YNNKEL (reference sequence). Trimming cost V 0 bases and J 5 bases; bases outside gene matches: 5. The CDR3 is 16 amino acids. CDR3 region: CASSQDGTGKNNEQFF. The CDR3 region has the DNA TGTGCCAGCAGCCAAGACGGGACAGGGAAAAACAATGAGCAGTTCTTC.

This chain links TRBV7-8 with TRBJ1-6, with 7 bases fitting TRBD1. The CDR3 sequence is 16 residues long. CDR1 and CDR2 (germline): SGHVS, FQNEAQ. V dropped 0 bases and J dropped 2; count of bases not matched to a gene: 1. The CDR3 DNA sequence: TGTGCCAGCAGCTTAGCGGGGACAGCCTATAATTCACCCCTCCACTTT. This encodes CASSLAGTAYNSPLHF. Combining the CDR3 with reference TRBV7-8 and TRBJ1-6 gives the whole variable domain GAGVSQSPRYKVAKRGQDVALRCDPISGHVSLFWYQQALGQGPEFLTYFQNEAQLDKSGLPSDRFFAERPEGSVSTLKIQRTQQEDSAVYLCASSLAGTAYNSPLHFGNGTRLTVT.

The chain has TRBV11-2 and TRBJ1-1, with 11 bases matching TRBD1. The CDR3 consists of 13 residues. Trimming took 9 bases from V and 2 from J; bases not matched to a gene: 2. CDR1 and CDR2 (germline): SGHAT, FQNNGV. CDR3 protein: CASGQGANTEAFF. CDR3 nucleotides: TGTGCCAGTGGACAGGGGGCAAACACTGAAGCTTTCTTT.

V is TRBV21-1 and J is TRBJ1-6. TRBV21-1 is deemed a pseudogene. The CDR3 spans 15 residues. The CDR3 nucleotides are TGTGCCAGCAGCAAACGGGGGGGAATAAGATCACCCCTCCACTTT. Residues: CASSKRGGIRSPLHF.

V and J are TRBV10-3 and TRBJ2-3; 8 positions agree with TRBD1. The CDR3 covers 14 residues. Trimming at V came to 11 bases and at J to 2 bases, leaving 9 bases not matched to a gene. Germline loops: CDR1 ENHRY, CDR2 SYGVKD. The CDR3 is CAATGQENTDTQYF. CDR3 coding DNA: TGTGCCGCTACGGGACAGGAGAACACAGATACGCAGTATTTT.

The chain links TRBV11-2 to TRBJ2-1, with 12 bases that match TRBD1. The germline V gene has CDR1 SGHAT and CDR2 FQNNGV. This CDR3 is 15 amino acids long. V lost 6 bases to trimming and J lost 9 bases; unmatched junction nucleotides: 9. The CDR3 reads CASSQPGQGASEQFF. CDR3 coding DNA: TGTGCCAGCAGTCAACCGGGACAGGGGGCTAGTGAGCAGTTCTTC.